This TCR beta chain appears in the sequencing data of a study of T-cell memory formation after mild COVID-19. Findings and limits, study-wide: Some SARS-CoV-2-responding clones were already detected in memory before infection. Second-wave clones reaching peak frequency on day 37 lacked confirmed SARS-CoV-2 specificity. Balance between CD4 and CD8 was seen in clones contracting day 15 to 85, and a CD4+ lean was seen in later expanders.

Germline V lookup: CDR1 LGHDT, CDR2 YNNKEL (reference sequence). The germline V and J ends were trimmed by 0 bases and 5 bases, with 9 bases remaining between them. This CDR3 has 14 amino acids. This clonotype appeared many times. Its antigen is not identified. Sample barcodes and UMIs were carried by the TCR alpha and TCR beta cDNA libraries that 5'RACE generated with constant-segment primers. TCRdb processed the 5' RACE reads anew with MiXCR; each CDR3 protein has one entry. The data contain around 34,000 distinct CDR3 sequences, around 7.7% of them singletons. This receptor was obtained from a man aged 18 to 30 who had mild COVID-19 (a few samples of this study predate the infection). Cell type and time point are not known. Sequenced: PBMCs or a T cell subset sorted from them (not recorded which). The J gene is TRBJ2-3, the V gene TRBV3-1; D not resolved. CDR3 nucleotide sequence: TGTGCCAGCAGCCAAGATGGGTGGCAAGATACGCAGTATTTT. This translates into CASSQDGWQDTQYF.